The T cell receptor beta chain described here comes from a study of stem cell transplantation in POMP-related autoinflammatory disease. The CDR3 contains 15 residues. Germline CDR1 MNHEY, CDR2 SVGAGI. Trimming left V 7 bases short and J 2 bases short, with 15 bases between. TCRdb's copy holds only in-frame clones and misses some; the assay was immunoSEQ multiplex PCR. The sample lists 9,900 or so clones, about four fifths occurring once. The receptor was derived from a human patient with POMP-related autoinflammation and immune dysregulation (PRAID). Some T cells may be transferred from the graft donor. The genes are TRBV6-5 and TRBJ1-3, with D perhaps TRBD1 (5 bases). The sample in question was CD4+ T cells from PBMCs, obtained after stem cell transplantation. The CDR3 nucleotides are TGTGCCAGCACCCGGGGGGAGGAACCTGGAAACACCATATATTTT. This translates into CASTRGEEPGNTIYF.